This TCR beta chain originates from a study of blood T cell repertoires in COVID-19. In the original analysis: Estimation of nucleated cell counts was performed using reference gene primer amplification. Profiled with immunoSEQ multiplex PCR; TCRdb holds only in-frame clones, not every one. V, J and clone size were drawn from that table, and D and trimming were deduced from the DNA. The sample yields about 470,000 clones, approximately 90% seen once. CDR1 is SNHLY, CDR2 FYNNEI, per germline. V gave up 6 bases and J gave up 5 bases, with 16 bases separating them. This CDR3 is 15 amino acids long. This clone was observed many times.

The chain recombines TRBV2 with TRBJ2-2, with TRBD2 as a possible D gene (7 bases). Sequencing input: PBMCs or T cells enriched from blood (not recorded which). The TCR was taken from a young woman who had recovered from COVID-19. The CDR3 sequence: CASSLLRGGTGELFF. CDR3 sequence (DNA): TGTGCCAGCAGCCTCTTGAGGGGGGGAACCGGGGAGCTGTTTTTT.